This paragraph reports one T cell receptor beta chain. Its specificity is not known. TCRdb used MiXCR to reprocess the 5' RACE reads, holding one entry per CDR3 protein. The sample yields 550,000 to 800,000 distinct CDR3 sequences, just over 7% seen once. This entry is derived from a study of identical twins. Study outcomes and limitations: Models underestimated TCR alpha sharing (out-of-frame) in monozygotic twins. Memory repertoires showed no such pattern, whereas abundant cord blood beta clonotypes carried fewer insertions.

The CDR3 is made up of 13 amino acids. V was cut by 7 bases and J by 4 bases, with 13 bases left in between. This sample was shared with a second study, whose subject was yellow fever vaccine responses in identical twins.

The sequence was obtained from a woman aged 18 to 35 in good health. This chain connects TRBV12-3 or TRBV12-4 to TRBJ2-5, with D possibly matching TRBD2 (7 bases). Specimen: PBMCs. The CDR3 DNA is TGTGCCAGCACCAAAAGGGGGGGAGAGACCCAGTACTTC. Protein: CASTKRGGETQYF.